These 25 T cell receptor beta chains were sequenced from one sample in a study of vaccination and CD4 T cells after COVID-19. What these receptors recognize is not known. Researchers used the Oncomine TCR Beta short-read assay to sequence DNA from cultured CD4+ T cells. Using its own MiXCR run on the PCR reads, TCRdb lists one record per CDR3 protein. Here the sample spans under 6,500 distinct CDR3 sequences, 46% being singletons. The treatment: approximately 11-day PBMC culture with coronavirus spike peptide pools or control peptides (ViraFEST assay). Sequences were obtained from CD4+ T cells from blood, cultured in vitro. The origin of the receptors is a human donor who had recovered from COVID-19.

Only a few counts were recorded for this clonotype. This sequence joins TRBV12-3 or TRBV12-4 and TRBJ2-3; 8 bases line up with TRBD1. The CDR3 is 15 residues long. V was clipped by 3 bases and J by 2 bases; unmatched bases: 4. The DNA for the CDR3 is TGTGCCAGCAGTTTTGGGGACAGGCCCACAGATACGCAGTATTTT. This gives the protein CASSFGDRPTDTQYF.

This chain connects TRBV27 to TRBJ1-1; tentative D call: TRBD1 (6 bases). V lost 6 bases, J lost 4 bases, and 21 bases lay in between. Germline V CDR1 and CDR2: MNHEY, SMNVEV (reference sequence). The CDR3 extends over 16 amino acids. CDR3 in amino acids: CASSATGGGPGTEAFF. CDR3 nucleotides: TGTGCCAGCAGCGCCACCGGGGGGGGGCCGGGCACTGAAGCTTTCTTT.

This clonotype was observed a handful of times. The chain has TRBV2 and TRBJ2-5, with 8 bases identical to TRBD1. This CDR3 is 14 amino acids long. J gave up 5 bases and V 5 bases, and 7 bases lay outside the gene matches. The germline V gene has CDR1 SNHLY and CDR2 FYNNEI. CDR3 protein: CASSFGQGGETQYF. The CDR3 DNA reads TGTGCCAGCAGTTTCGGACAGGGCGGGGAGACCCAGTACTTC.

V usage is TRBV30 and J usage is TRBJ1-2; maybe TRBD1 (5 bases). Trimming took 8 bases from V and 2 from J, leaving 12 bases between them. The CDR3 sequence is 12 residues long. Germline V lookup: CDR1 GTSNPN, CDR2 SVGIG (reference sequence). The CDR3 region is CAQDRGNYGYTF. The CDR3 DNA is TGTGCCCAGGATAGGGGCAACTATGGCTACACCTTC. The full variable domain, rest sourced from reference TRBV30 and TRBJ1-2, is SQTIHQWPATLVQPVGSPLSLECTVEGTSNPNLYWYRQAAGRGLQLLFYSVGIGQISSEVPQNLSASRPQDRQFILSSKKLLLSDSGFYLCAQDRGNYGYTFGSGTRLTVV.

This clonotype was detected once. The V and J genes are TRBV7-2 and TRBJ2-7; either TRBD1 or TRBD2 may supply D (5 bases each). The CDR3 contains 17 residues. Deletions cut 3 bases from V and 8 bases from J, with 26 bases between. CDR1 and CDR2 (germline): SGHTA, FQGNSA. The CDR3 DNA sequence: TGTGCCAGCAGCTTGAGGGGCGTGGGCAGTACGGGCGTTCAGCAGTACTTC. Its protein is CASSLRGVGSTGVQQYF.

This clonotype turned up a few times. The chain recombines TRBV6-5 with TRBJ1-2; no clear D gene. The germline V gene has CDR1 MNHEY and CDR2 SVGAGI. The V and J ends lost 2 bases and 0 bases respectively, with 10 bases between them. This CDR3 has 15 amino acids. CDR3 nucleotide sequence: TGTGCCAGCAGTTACGTTGTGGGTTCTAACTATGGCTACACCTTC. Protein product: CASSYVVGSNYGYTF.

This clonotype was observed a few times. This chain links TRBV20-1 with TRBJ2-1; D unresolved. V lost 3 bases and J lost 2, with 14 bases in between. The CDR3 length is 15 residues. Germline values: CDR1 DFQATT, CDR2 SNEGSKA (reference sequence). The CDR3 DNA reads TGCAGTGCTAGTCGCCCCCCTAATCCCTACAATGAGCAGTTCTTC. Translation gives CSASRPPNPYNEQFF.

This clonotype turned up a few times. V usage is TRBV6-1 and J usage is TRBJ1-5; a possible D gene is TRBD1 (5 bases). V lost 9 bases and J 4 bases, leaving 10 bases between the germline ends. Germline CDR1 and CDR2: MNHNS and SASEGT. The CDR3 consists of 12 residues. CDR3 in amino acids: CASGTGNQPQHF. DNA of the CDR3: TGTGCCAGTGGGACGGGTAATCAGCCCCAGCATTTT.

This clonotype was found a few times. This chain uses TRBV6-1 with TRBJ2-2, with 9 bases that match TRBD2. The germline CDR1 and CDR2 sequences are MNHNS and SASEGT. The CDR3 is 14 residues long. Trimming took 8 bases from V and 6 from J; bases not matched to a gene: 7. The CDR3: CASWAGGPAGELFF. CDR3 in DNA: TGTGCCAGCTGGGCGGGGGGGCCGGCCGGGGAGCTGTTTTTT.

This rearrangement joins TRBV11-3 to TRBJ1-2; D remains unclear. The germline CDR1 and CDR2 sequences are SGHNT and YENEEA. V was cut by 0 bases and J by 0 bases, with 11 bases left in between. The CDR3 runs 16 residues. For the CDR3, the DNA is TGTGCCAGCAGCTTAGAAGGGAGAGCCTCTAACTATGGCTACACCTTC. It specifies CASSLEGRASNYGYTF.

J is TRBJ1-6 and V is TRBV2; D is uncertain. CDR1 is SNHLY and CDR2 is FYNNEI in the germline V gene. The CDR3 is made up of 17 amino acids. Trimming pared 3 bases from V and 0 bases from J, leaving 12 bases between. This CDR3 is CASSESGRSSYNSPLHF. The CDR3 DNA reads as TGTGCCAGCAGTGAGTCGGGCCGTAGCTCCTATAATTCACCCCTCCACTTT.

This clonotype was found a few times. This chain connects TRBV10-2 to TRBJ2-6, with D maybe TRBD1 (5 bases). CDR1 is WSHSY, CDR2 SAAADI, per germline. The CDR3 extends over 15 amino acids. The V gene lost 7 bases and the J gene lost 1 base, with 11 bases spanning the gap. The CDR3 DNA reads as TGCGCCAGCAAATCTGCAGGGTCTGGGGCCAACGTCCTGACTTTC. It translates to CASKSAGSGANVLTF.

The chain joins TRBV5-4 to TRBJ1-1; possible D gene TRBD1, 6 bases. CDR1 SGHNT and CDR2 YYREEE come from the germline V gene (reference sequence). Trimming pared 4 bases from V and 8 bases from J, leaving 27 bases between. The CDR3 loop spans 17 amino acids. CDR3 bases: TGTGCCAGCAGCCCTGAGATTTGGGACATTAATGGATTCGAAGCTTTCTTT. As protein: CASSPEIWDINGFEAFF.

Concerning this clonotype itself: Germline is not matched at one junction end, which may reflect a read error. CDR3 in amino acids: CSARGGGDQPQHF. For the CDR3, the DNA is TGCAGTGCAAGAGGTGGGGGGGATCAGCCCCAGCATTTT. This chain uses TRBV20-1 with TRBJ1-5, with D possibly being TRBD1 (5 bases). This CDR3 contains 13 residues. Germline CDR1 reads DFQATT; CDR2 reads SNEGSKA (reference sequence).

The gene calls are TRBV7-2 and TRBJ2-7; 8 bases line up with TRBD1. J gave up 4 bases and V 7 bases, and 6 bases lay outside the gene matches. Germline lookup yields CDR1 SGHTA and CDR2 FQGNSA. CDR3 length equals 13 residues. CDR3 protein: CASNPGQDYEQYF. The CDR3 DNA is TGTGCCAGCAACCCGGGACAGGATTACGAGCAGTACTTC.

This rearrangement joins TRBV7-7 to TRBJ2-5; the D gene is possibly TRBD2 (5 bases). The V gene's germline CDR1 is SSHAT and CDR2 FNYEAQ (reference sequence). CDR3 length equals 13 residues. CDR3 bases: TGTGCTAGCGCCGGGGTAAACGCGGAGACCCAGTACTTC. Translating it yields CASAGVNAETQYF.

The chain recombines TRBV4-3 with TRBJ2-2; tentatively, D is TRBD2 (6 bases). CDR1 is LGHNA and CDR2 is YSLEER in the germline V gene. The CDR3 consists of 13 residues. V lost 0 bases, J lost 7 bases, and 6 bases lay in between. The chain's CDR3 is CASSQERGGELFF. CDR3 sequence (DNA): TGCGCCAGCAGCCAAGAGCGGGGCGGGGAGCTGTTTTTT.

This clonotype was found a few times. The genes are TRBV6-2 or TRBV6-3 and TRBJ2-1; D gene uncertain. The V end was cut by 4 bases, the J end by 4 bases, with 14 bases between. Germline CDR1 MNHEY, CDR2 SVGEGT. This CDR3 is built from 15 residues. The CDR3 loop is CASSSPVRSYNEQFF. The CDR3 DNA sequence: TGTGCCAGCAGTTCTCCCGTCAGATCTTACAATGAGCAGTTCTTC.

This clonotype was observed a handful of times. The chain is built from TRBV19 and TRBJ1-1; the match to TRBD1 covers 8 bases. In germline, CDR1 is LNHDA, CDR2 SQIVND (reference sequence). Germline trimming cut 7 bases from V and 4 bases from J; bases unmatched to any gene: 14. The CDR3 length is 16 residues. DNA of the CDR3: TGTGCCAGTACCGTAGGGGACAGGATTCCAAGCACTGAAGCTTTCTTT. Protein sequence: CASTVGDRIPSTEAFF.

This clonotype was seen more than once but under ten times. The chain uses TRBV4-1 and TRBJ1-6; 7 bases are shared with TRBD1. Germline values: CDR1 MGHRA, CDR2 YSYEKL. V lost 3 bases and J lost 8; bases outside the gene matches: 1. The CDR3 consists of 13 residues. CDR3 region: CASSQQGDSPLHF. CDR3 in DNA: TGCGCCAGCAGCCAGCAGGGGGATTCACCCCTCCACTTT.

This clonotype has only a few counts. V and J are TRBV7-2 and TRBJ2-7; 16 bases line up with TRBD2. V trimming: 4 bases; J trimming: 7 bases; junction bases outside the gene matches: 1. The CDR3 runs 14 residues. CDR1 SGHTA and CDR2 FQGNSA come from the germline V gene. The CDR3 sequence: CASSSGLAGGEQYF. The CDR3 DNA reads TGTGCCAGCAGCTCGGGACTAGCGGGGGGGGAGCAGTACTTC.

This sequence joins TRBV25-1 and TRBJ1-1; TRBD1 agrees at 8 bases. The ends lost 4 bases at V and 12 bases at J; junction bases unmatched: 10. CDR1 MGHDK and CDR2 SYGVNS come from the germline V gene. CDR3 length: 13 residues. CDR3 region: CASSGGGQVTTFF. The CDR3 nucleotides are TGTGCCAGCAGTGGTGGGGGACAGGTAACAACTTTCTTT.

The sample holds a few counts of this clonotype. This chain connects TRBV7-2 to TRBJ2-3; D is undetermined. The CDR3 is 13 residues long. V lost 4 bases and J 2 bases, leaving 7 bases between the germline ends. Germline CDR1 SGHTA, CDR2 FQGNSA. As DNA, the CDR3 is TGTGCCAGCAGCTCCCAGCCCACAGATACGCAGTATTTT. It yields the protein CASSSQPTDTQYF.

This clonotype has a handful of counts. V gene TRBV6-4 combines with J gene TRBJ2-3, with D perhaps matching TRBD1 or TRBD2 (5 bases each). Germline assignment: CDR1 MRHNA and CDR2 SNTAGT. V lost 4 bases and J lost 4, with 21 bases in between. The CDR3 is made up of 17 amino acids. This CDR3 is CASSVGAAGRGADTQYF. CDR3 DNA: TGTGCCAGCAGTGTCGGGGCGGCAGGGCGAGGAGCAGATACGCAGTATTTT.

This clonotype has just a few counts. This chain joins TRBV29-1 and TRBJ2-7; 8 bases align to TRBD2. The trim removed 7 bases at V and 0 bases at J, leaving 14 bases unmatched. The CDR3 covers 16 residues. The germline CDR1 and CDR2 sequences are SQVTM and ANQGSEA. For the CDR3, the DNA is TGCAGCGCCCTCCGAGCGGGGGCCAGGAGCTCCTACGAGCAGTACTTC. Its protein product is CSALRAGARSSYEQYF.